This is a list of T cell receptor beta chains from one sample in a study of blood T cell repertoires in COVID-19. Only in-frame clones appear in the TCRdb table, and some are missing; sequencing was by immunoSEQ multiplex PCR. In the table there are approximately 140,000 clones, roughly 85% of which are singletons. What was sequenced was peripheral blood. All receptors come from a man aged 70-80 years with acute or convalescent COVID-19. The CDR3 runs from the conserved cysteine through the conserved F or W.

TRBV28 | CASSLTQTQSGYTF
TRBV11-3 | CASSLGGGAHEQYF
TRBV11-2 | CATSQGRNQPQHF
TRBV4-2 | CASSPPGRGTDTQYF
TRBV19 | CASSINSGRNTEAFF
TRBV7-9 | CASSPGRNQPQHF
TRBV19 | CASSAMPGASSYEQYF
TRBV9 | CASSVGGSGSFYEQYF
TRBV20-1 | CSASRRVEYIQYF
TRBV2 | CASSGETSGEWDTQYF
TRBV9 | CASSPPASGLNEQFF
TRBV25-1 | CASSEHPGGYEQYF
TRBV19 | CASSARTGDGYTF
TRBV5-4 | CASSLASGGLTDTQYF
TRBV10-3 | CAIKPPGANVLTF